This T cell receptor beta chain was identified during a study of blood T cell repertoires in COVID-19. Participants' own reports of clinical history determined their cohort assignment. Original analysis: It was from reference gene primer amplification that nucleated cell counts were estimated. The assay was immunoSEQ multiplex PCR, and TCRdb's table has in-frame clones only and misses some. The V and J calls and the clone size are those of that table, but D and trimming were determined from the DNA. This sample has 95,000 to 150,000 clones, with 65% to 85% found just once. Per the germline V gene, CDR1 is MDHEN and CDR2 is SYDVKM. CDR3 length: 14 amino acids. V shed 0 bases, J shed 6 bases, and the junction held 2 bases outside the gene matches.

Sequencing used PBMCs or T cells enriched from blood (not recorded which). This TCR was sampled from a woman in her thirties who had recovered from COVID-19. The chain uses TRBV28 and TRBJ1-2; the match to TRBD1 covers 9 bases. CDR3 sequence reads: CASSLWGQGNGYTF. CDR3 bases: TGTGCCAGCAGTTTATGGGGACAGGGAAATGGCTACACCTTC.